This T cell receptor (beta chain) was captured in a study of spatial heterogeneity in lung cancer. Study in general: Detection consistently captured more beta-chain sequences than alpha-chain sequences.

TCRdb called the 5' RACE reads again in MiXCR, with one record for every CDR3 protein. The sample contains thousands of distinct CDR3 sequences, roughly 10% of which appear only once. As for this clonotype: Its antigen is as yet unknown.

Study-level points and caveats: Tumor mutation counts were tracked by expanded intratumoral alpha and beta TCR counts.

Time point here: sample taken at primary tumor resection. Germline assignment: CDR1 MNHEY and CDR2 SVGEGT. V lost 1 base, J lost 8 bases, and 11 bases lay in between. This CDR3 spans 13 amino acids. The receptor was isolated from a female donor with early-stage non-small cell lung cancer. The sample in question was lung tumor tissue, obtained at surgery. The gene calls are TRBV6-2 or TRBV6-3 and TRBJ1-1, with D possibly TRBD1 on 6 matching bases. The CDR3: CASSYYGQKEAFF. For the CDR3, the DNA is TGTGCCAGCAGTTACTACGGACAGAAGGAAGCTTTCTTT.